Presented here are 15 T cell receptor beta chains from one specimen sequenced in a study of cytomegalovirus exposure and HLA in healthy donors. Primers for the PCR totalled 60 Vbeta and 13 Jbeta. Libraries were prepared by immunoSEQ multiplex PCR; TCRdb keeps only in-frame clonotypes and omits some of them. The data show roughly 180,000 clones, roughly 8.7% seen once. Input material: PBMCs. These receptors were taken from a woman aged 30 to 39 in good health and CMV-seropositive.

The CDR3 DNA sequence: TGTGCCAGCAGCCCTGGACTAGCGGGCCGATCGAGGGAGACCCAGTACTTC. Translation: CASSPGLAGRSRETQYF. The V call is TRBV11-2, the J call TRBJ2-5, with TRBD2 identical over 11 bases. This CDR3 is built from 17 residues. The germline V gene encodes CDR1 SGHAT and CDR2 FQNNGV. V shed 5 bases, J shed 5 bases, and the junction held 13 bases outside the gene matches. Filled out from reference TRBV11-2 and TRBJ2-5, the complete variable domain reads EAGVAQSPRYKIIEKRQSVAFWCNPISGHATLYWYQQILGQGPKLLIQFQNNGVVDDSQLPKDRFSAERLKGVDSTLKIQPAKLEDSAVYLCASSPGLAGRSRETQYFGPGTRLLVL.

The chain links TRBV5-1 to TRBJ2-1; D ambiguous. V dropped 1 base and J dropped 6 bases, with 20 bases sitting between them. The CDR3 covers 17 residues. Germline CDR1 SGHRS, CDR2 YFSETQ. The CDR3 spells CASSLLGATQFLNEQFF. CDR3 coding DNA: TGCGCCAGCAGCTTGCTCGGTGCCACCCAATTTCTCAATGAGCAGTTCTTC.

This clone was seen a handful of times. This chain connects TRBV7-9 to TRBJ1-4; D is unresolved. Between the trimmed V and J ends, which lost 2 bases and 5 bases, there was a span of 9 bases. From germline, CDR1 is SEHNR and CDR2 FQNEAQ (reference sequence). CDR3 size: 14 residues. The CDR3 DNA sequence: TGTGCCAGCAGCTTAAGAGATAGAAATGAAAAACTGTTTTTT. Protein sequence: CASSLRDRNEKLFF.

There are a few counts of this clone. This rearrangement joins TRBV18 to TRBJ2-3; a possible D gene is TRBD2 (5 bases). The CDR3 sequence is 14 residues long. V gave up 5 bases and J gave up 3 bases, with 12 bases separating them. Per the germline V gene, CDR1 is KGHSH and CDR2 is LQKENI. The CDR3 reads CASSYGSKTDTQYF. In DNA, the CDR3 is TGTGCCAGCTCATATGGGAGCAAAACAGATACGCAGTATTTT.

The chain is built from TRBV2 and TRBJ2-2, with D perhaps TRBD2 (5 bases). Germline values: CDR1 SNHLY, CDR2 FYNNEI. Trimming took 3 bases from V and 6 from J, leaving 5 bases between them. The CDR3 runs 12 residues. Here the CDR3 reads CASSEEAGELFF. The CDR3 nucleotides read TGTGCCAGCAGTGAGGAGGCCGGGGAGCTGTTTTTT.

This chain uses TRBV5-5 with TRBJ2-5, with TRBD1 identical over 7 bases. Looked up from germline, CDR1 is SGHKS and CDR2 is YYEKEE (reference sequence). This CDR3 has 18 amino acids. Trimming cost V 6 bases and J 0 bases; bases outside gene matches: 17. CDR3 sequence reads: CASIGARTGVKYQETQYF. DNA of the CDR3: TGTGCCAGCATTGGGGCTCGCACAGGGGTAAAGTACCAAGAGACCCAGTACTTC.

The chain combines TRBV9 with TRBJ2-3, with no clear D. Trimming took 0 bases from V and 4 from J, leaving 15 bases between them. The germline gives CDR1 SGDLS, CDR2 YYNGEE. The CDR3 spans 16 residues. CDR3 loop: CASSVGGSSVADTQYF. In DNA, the CDR3 is TGTGCCAGCAGCGTAGGAGGTAGCTCGGTAGCAGATACGCAGTATTTT.

This clone was seen a handful of times. The chain carries TRBV5-6 and TRBJ1-5; 10 positions agree with TRBD1. This CDR3 has 15 residues. After removal of 0 bases from V and 7 bases from J, the junction contained 4 bases not matched to a gene. Germline CDR1 is SGHDT and CDR2 is YYEEEE. The CDR3 bases are TGTGCCAGCAGCTTGGGACAGGGGGCACGACAGCCCCAGCATTTT. Encoded protein: CASSLGQGARQPQHF.

This clone was counted only a few times. This chain uses TRBV6-1 with TRBJ2-3; D ambiguous. V shed 7 bases and J shed 4 bases, with 6 bases lying between them. Germline CDR1 and CDR2: MNHNS and SASEGT. The CDR3 sequence is 11 residues long. This chain's CDR3 is CASNRADTQYF. The CDR3 coding sequence is TGTGCCAGCAATCGGGCAGATACGCAGTATTTT.

The CDR3 sequence: CASSEWPGTYEQYF. In DNA form, the CDR3 reads TGTGCCAGCAGTGAATGGCCGGGTACCTACGAGCAGTACTTC. This chain connects TRBV2 to TRBJ2-7; D not resolved. CDR3 length: 14 residues. CDR1 and CDR2 from the germline V gene are SNHLY and FYNNEI. With 2 bases removed from V and 2 bases from J, the gap between germline ends came to 10 bases. The full variable domain, its missing parts supplied by reference TRBV2 and TRBJ2-7, is EPEVTQTPSHQVTQMGQEVILRCVPISNHLYFYWYRQILGQKVEFLVSFYNNEISEKSEIFDDQFSVERPDGSNFTLKIRSTKLEDSAMYFCASSEWPGTYEQYFGPGTRLTVT.

This chain links TRBV10-1 with TRBJ1-1, with unresolved D. Germline CDR1 and CDR2: WNHNN and SYGVQD (reference sequence). V lost 0 bases and J lost 0, with 8 bases in between. The CDR3 spans 15 residues. The CDR3 nucleotides read TGCGCCAGCAGTGAGTCTCGTATTGTGAACACTGAAGCTTTCTTT. Translating it yields CASSESRIVNTEAFF.

The rearrangement links TRBV6-1 to TRBJ2-1; D perhaps matches TRBD2 (5 bases). The CDR3 has 13 residues. Germline V CDR1 and CDR2: MNHNS, SASEGT. Trimming took 5 bases from V and 3 from J, leaving 8 bases between them. The CDR3 nucleotides are TGTGCCAGCAGTCCCCGGGACTACAATGAGCAGTTCTTC. Residues: CASSPRDYNEQFF.

The CDR3: CAWRLAGGLQETQYF. The CDR3 nucleotides are TGTGCCTGGAGACTAGCGGGAGGCCTCCAAGAGACCCAGTACTTC. The gene calls are TRBV30 and TRBJ2-5; 12 bases are a match to TRBD2. This CDR3 is built from 15 residues. From germline, CDR1 is GTSNPN and CDR2 SVGIG (reference sequence). Trimming at V came to 3 bases and at J to 1 base, leaving 3 bases not matched to a gene.

The chain has TRBV19 and TRBJ1-2, with 8 bases fitting TRBD1. Per the germline V gene, CDR1 is LNHDA and CDR2 is SQIVND (reference sequence). V was clipped by 6 bases and J by 5 bases; unmatched bases: 2. The CDR3 runs to 12 residues. The CDR3 reads CASSWTGYGYTF. CDR3 DNA: TGTGCCAGTAGCTGGACAGGGTATGGCTACACCTTC.

There are a few counts of this clone. Other DNA sequences in the sample encode the same CDR3. The V call is TRBV18, the J call TRBJ1-1; no clear D gene. V was cut by 2 bases and J by 1 base, with 8 bases left in between. The CDR3 has 14 amino acids. The V gene's germline CDR1 is KGHSH and CDR2 LQKENI. The CDR3 loop reads CASSPTAGNTEAFF. As DNA, the CDR3 is TGTGCCAGCTCACCAACCGCGGGGAACACTGAAGCTTTCTTT.